A single sample is the source of the 32 T cell receptor beta chains below, sequenced in a study of read filtering for tumor transcriptome and immune sequencing. From 300 to 400 ng of RNA, a library with molecular barcoded alpha/delta and beta/gamma adaptors was made. MiXCR, applied by TCRdb to the reads, yields one record per CDR3 protein. Here the sample spans 120,000 or so distinct CDR3 sequences, approximately 13% being singletons. Sequencing input: a population of CD138-negative cells sorted from bone marrow. The source of these receptors is a donor at least 40 years old with multiple myeloma.

This clonotype was counted ten times or more. The V call is TRBV11-2, the J call TRBJ2-2, with unresolved D. There are 15 residues in the CDR3. V was cut by 0 bases and J by 0 bases, with 5 bases left in between. Germline V gives CDR1 SGHAT, CDR2 FQNNGV. Here the CDR3 DNA reads TGTGCCAGCAGCTTAGATGTGACGAACACCGGGGAGCTGTTTTTT. It specifies CASSLDVTNTGELFF.

This clonotype turned up a few times. The chain has TRBV27 and TRBJ2-3; D unresolved. Germline CDR1 is MNHEY and CDR2 is SMNVEV (reference sequence). Trimming removed 2 bases at V and 2 bases at J, with 11 bases between. The CDR3 totals 15 residues. In DNA form, the CDR3 reads TGTGCCAGCAGTTTAATAGGTTTTCCCACAGATACGCAGTATTTT. It codes for CASSLIGFPTDTQYF.

As to this clonotype: This may stem from a read error, because a much larger clone lies one nucleotide away. The genes are TRBV3-1 and TRBJ2-3; D possibly corresponds to TRBD2 (6 bases). The V gene's germline CDR1 is LGHDT and CDR2 YNNKEL (reference sequence). This CDR3 contains 14 residues. The CDR3 coding sequence is TGTGCCGGCAGGGACGGGAGAAGCACAGATACGCAGTATTTT. Amino acid sequence: CAGRDGRSTDTQYF.

This clonotype was recorded many times. This chain joins TRBV6-5 and TRBJ2-3, with D unresolved. Germline V gene sequence: CDR1 MNHEY, CDR2 SVGAGI. V was clipped by 6 bases and J by 1 base, with 14 bases between them. The CDR3 totals 15 residues. CDR3 in amino acids: CASRTPPGGTDTQYF. In DNA, the CDR3 is TGTGCCAGCAGAACCCCTCCGGGTGGCACAGATACGCAGTATTTT.

On this clonotype itself: One end of the junction fails to match germline, which may point to a read error. V gene TRBV4-1 combines with J gene TRBJ1-2; 8 bases line up with TRBD1. Germline V gene data show CDR1 as MGHRA and CDR2 as YSYEKL. The CDR3 has 15 residues. The CDR3: CAGSQVGGTGYGYTF. As DNA, the CDR3 is TGCGCCGGCAGCCAAGTAGGCGGGACAGGCTATGGCTACACCTTC.

There are a few counts of this clonotype. This chain joins TRBV15 and TRBJ2-1; TRBD1 is a possible D gene (6 bases). Trimming removed 1 base from V and 2 bases from J, with 9 bases in between. The CDR3 has 15 residues. CDR1 and CDR2 (germline): LNHNV, YYDKDF (reference sequence). CDR3: CATSRAGVAYNEQFF. The CDR3 DNA reads as TGTGCCACCAGCAGAGCAGGGGTGGCCTACAATGAGCAGTTCTTC.

This sequence joins TRBV6-1 and TRBJ2-3; 7 bases fit TRBD1. Per the germline V gene, CDR1 is MNHNS and CDR2 is SASEGT. This CDR3 is built from 15 residues. Trimming took 5 bases from V and 3 from J; bases not matched to a gene: 8. CDR3 sequence: CASSTRQGVTDTQYF. In DNA, the CDR3 is TGTGCCAGCAGTACCCGACAGGGAGTGACAGATACGCAGTATTTT.

As regards this clonotype: At one end, the junction sequence differs from germline, possibly due to a read error. The V call is TRBV27, the J call TRBJ1-1; D remains ambiguous. From germline, CDR1 is MNHEY and CDR2 SMNVEV (reference sequence). CDR3 length: 11 amino acids. The CDR3 DNA follows: TGTGCCGGCAGTTTAGGGACTGAAGCTTTCTTT. Amino acid sequence: CAGSLGTEAFF.

This clonotype was recorded at least ten times. This sequence joins TRBV5-1 and TRBJ2-7; possibly TRBD1 for D (5 bases). With 0 bases removed from V and 6 bases from J, the gap between germline ends came to 16 bases. From germline, CDR1 is SGHRS and CDR2 YFSETQ. This CDR3 has 15 amino acids. CDR3 in amino acids: CASSLVQDTSAEQYF. The CDR3 DNA reads as TGCGCCAGCAGCTTGGTACAGGACACCTCAGCCGAGCAGTACTTC.

This clonotype was recorded many times. CDR3 sequence reads: CSVAASGSQETQYF. The CDR3 DNA follows: TGCAGCGTCGCAGCTAGCGGGTCTCAAGAGACCCAGTACTTC. The chain recombines TRBV29-1 with TRBJ2-5, with 8 bases aligning to TRBD2. CDR3 length equals 14 residues. CDR1 and CDR2 from the germline V gene are SQVTM and ANQGSEA. The junction had 8 bases not matched to a gene; V was cut back by 6 bases and J by 2 bases.

Ten or more counts support this clonotype. CDR3: CASSLVDPGQGYTF. The CDR3 DNA reads TGTGCCAGCAGCTTGGTGGACCCAGGGCAAGGCTACACCTTC. The chain combines TRBV5-4 with TRBJ1-2; TRBD1 is a possible D gene (5 bases). The CDR3 contains 14 residues. CDR1 is SGHNT, CDR2 YYREEE, per germline (reference sequence). V was cut by 0 bases and J by 8 bases, with 14 bases left in between.

The table lists this clonotype with many counts. This chain links TRBV29-1 with TRBJ1-5, with no clear D. The V gene's germline CDR1 is SQVTM and CDR2 ANQGSEA. The V end lost 5 bases, the J end lost 2 bases, and 10 bases lay between the germline ends. The CDR3 has 13 amino acids. In DNA, the CDR3 is TGCAGCGTTCTAGTTAATGGCAATCAGCCCCAGCATTTT. Amino acid sequence: CSVLVNGNQPQHF.

This clonotype was observed many times. The CDR3 DNA reads TGTGCCAGTAGCAAGACTAGCGGGACCTACGAGCAGTACTTC. Amino acid sequence: CASSKTSGTYEQYF. The chain combines TRBV19 with TRBJ2-7, with 11 nucleotides matching TRBD2. Germline CDR1 reads LNHDA; CDR2 reads SQIVND (reference sequence). Trimming took 6 bases from V and 2 from J; bases not matched to a gene: 3. This CDR3 has 14 residues.

This clonotype was recorded many times. This sequence joins TRBV2 and TRBJ2-1, with 10 bases lining up with TRBD2. After removal of 9 bases from V and 1 base from J, the junction contained 18 bases not matched to a gene. CDR3 length equals 19 residues. Looked up from germline, CDR1 is SNHLY and CDR2 is FYNNEI. The CDR3 here is CASRRNVLAGEWSYNEQFF. The CDR3, as DNA: TGTGCCAGTAGAAGGAATGTTCTAGCGGGAGAGTGGTCCTACAATGAGCAGTTCTTC.

This sequence joins TRBV19 and TRBJ2-2; tentative D call: TRBD2 (5 bases). Germline V CDR1 and CDR2: LNHDA, SQIVND (reference sequence). Trimming took 6 bases from V and 4 from J, leaving 9 bases between them. This CDR3 is built from 13 residues. The CDR3 is CASSPSRTGELFF. CDR3 bases: TGTGCCAGTAGCCCTAGCCGCACCGGGGAGCTGTTTTTT.

In its sample, this clonotype was seen many times. The chain combines TRBV12-3 or TRBV12-4 with TRBJ1-6; D not certain. The germline V and J ends were trimmed by 3 bases and 5 bases, with 5 bases remaining between them. The CDR3 is 13 amino acids. CDR3 region: CASSFGNNSPLHF. The CDR3 nucleotides read TGTGCCAGCAGTTTTGGTAATAATTCACCCCTCCACTTT.

Regarding this clonotype: A much bigger clone sits one base away, suggesting this may be a read error. The chain links TRBV7-2 to TRBJ2-7; D is undetermined. V gave up 0 bases and J gave up 0 bases, with 15 bases separating them. Germline-derived CDR1 and CDR2 are SGHTA and FQGNSA. This CDR3 is built from 17 residues. The CDR3 DNA is TGTGCCAGCAGCTTAGCGGGTCGGCTAGGAGCCTCCTACGAGCAGTACTTC. Translating it yields CASSLAGRLGASYEQYF.

This clonotype came up a few times. This may come from a read error, since a much larger clone is one base off. This chain uses TRBV19 with TRBJ2-1; D not resolved. The CDR3 is 17 amino acids. Per germline, CDR1 LNHDA and CDR2 SQIVND (reference sequence). The CDR3, as DNA: TGTCCCAGTAGCAAGGGTCGATCTGCTAGCTCCTACAATGAGCAGTTCTTC. Translated, it gives CPSSKGRSASSYNEQFF.

A note on this clonotype: Germline and junction disagree at one end, which may indicate a read error. The chain recombines TRBV5-6 with TRBJ2-2; D call uncertain. The CDR3 has 16 residues. The germline V gene encodes CDR1 SGHDT and CDR2 YYEEEE. In DNA, the CDR3 is TGCGCCAGCAGCCAATCGCCGGGCCTGAACACCGGGGAGCTGTTTTTT. This encodes CASSQSPGLNTGELFF.

This clonotype has at least ten counts. V is TRBV4-1 and J is TRBJ2-3, with TRBD1 matching over 7 bases. CDR1 and CDR2 from the germline V gene are MGHRA and YSYEKL. This CDR3 comprises 16 residues. V lost 3 bases and J lost 4; bases outside the gene matches: 10. CDR3 loop: CASSQPTGRGADTQYF. The CDR3 DNA reads TGCGCCAGCAGCCAGCCGACAGGGAGAGGCGCAGATACGCAGTATTTT.

This clonotype was observed a handful of times. A much bigger clone sits one base away, suggesting this may be a read error. The chain links TRBV29-1 to TRBJ2-1, with TRBD2 matching 7 bases. Germline CDR1 and CDR2: SQVTM and ANQGSEA. This CDR3 has 15 amino acids. CDR3: CSVPASGASYNGQFF. The CDR3 DNA reads TGCAGCGTTCCCGCGAGCGGGGCCTCCTACAATGGGCAGTTCTTC.

This clonotype was seen many times. The genes are TRBV11-2 and TRBJ2-1; 7 bases line up with TRBD2. There are 15 residues in the CDR3. The junction had 7 bases not matched to a gene; V was cut back by 3 bases and J by 5 bases. CDR1 SGHAT and CDR2 FQNNGV come from the germline V gene. The CDR3 here is CASSFRLAENNEQFF. The CDR3, as DNA: TGTGCCAGCAGCTTCAGGCTAGCGGAGAACAATGAGCAGTTCTTC.

This clonotype occurred many times. V gene TRBV6-5 combines with J gene TRBJ2-5; D uncertain. The germline V gene encodes CDR1 MNHEY and CDR2 SVGAGI. V shed 2 bases and J shed 4 bases, with 11 bases lying between them. This CDR3 is 14 amino acids long. The CDR3 bases are TGTGCCAGCAGTTACGGGGAAGGCCGAGAGACCCAGTACTTC. Its protein is CASSYGEGRETQYF.

This clonotype was recorded many times. The gene calls are TRBV5-1 and TRBJ2-6; D remains ambiguous. The germline CDR1 and CDR2 sequences are SGHRS and YFSETQ. V was pared by 1 base and J by 0 bases, with 20 bases between. CDR3 length equals 20 residues. The CDR3 loop reads CASSLFRPSRGASGANVLTF. CDR3 DNA sequence: TGCGCCAGCAGCTTGTTTCGCCCGTCGCGCGGAGCCTCTGGGGCCAACGTCCTGACTTTC.

The chain carries TRBV4-1 and TRBJ1-3; D remains ambiguous. Germline CDR1 reads MGHRA; CDR2 reads YSYEKL. V was pared by 2 bases and J by 0 bases, with 11 bases between. CDR3 size: 16 residues. CDR3 coding DNA: TGCGCCAGCAGCCAATCAATCGGGAGCTCTGGAAACACCATATATTTT. Encoded protein: CASSQSIGSSGNTIYF.

V gene TRBV30 combines with J gene TRBJ2-7; D is perhaps TRBD2 (6 bases). The CDR3 covers 13 residues. The V gene lost 1 base and the J gene lost 5 bases, with 12 bases spanning the gap. CDR1 and CDR2 (germline): GTSNPN, SVGIG (reference sequence). In nucleotides, the CDR3 is TGTGCCTGGAGTGGGGGGAGGTCCCACGAGCAGTACTTC. The encoded protein is CAWSGGRSHEQYF.

To note about this clonotype: This may be a read error: a much more frequent sequence differs by one nucleotide. Given the absence of the conserved phenylalanine or tryptophan at the CDR3 end, a read error is likely. The V call is TRBV7-9, the J call TRBJ1-1, with 10 bases that match TRBD1. Germline lookup yields CDR1 SEHNR and CDR2 FQNEAQ (reference sequence). Germline trimming cut 4 bases from V and 4 bases from J; bases unmatched to any gene: 6. The CDR3 length is 15 residues. The CDR3 loop is CASSYRQGAGTEAFS. The CDR3 DNA follows: TGTGCCAGCAGCTATAGACAGGGGGCTGGCACTGAAGCTTTCTCT.

This clonotype was recorded at least ten times. The chain couples TRBV12-3 or TRBV12-4 to TRBJ2-7, with no clear D. V dropped 4 bases and J dropped 3 bases, with 16 bases sitting between them. The CDR3 spans 15 residues. The CDR3 loop reads CASSSFGSGVYEQYF. CDR3 DNA: TGTGCCAGCAGTTCCTTTGGGTCCGGAGTCTACGAGCAGTACTTC.

The chain employs TRBV18 and TRBJ1-2, with a weak D call TRBD1 (6 bases). CDR3 length: 14 residues. Germline CDR1 KGHSH, CDR2 LQKENI. The V gene lost 3 bases and the J gene lost 2 bases, with 10 bases spanning the gap. Here the CDR3 DNA reads TGTGCCAGCTCACCCCCTACAGGGAACTATGGCTACACCTTC. It yields the protein CASSPPTGNYGYTF.

This clonotype was recorded at least ten times. The V gene is TRBV11-2, the J gene TRBJ1-5; no clear D. The CDR3 is made up of 13 amino acids. Germline V gene data show CDR1 as SGHAT and CDR2 as FQNNGV. V lost 1 base, J lost 6 bases, and 7 bases lay in between. The CDR3, as DNA: TGTGCCAGCAGCTTAGGTTCGTCTCAGCCCCAGCATTTT. It yields the protein CASSLGSSQPQHF.

This clonotype appeared many times. This sequence joins TRBV9 and TRBJ1-2; D ambiguous. In germline, CDR1 is SGDLS, CDR2 YYNGEE. Trimming pared 4 bases from V and 8 bases from J, leaving 15 bases between. The CDR3 runs to 13 residues. CDR3 DNA sequence: TGTGCCAGCAGCCCGGGGTGGCTGGTAGGCTACACCTTC. This codes for CASSPGWLVGYTF.

This clonotype was seen repeatedly, ten times or more. V is TRBV11-2 and J is TRBJ2-1, with 13 bases aligning to TRBD2. Trimming cost V 8 bases and J 10 bases; bases outside gene matches: 17. Germline CDR1 reads SGHAT; CDR2 reads FQNNGV. This CDR3 spans 17 amino acids. Written as DNA, the CDR3 is TGTGCCAGCCGGGGGGGAGGGACTAGCGGGGCCCCGGGGGAGCAGTTCTTC. Amino acids: CASRGGGTSGAPGEQFF.